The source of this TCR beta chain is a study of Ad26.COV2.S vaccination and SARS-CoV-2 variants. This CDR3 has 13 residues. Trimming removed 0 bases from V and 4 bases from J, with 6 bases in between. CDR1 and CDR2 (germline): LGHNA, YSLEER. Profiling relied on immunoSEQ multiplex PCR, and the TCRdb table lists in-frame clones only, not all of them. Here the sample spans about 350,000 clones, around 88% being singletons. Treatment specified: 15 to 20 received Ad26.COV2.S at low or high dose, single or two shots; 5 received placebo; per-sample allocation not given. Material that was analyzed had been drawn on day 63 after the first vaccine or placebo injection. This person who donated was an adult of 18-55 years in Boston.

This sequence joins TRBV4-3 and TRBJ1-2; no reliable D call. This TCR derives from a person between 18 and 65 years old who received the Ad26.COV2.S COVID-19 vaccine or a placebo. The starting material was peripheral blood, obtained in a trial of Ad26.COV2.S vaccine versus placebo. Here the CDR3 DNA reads TGCGCCAGCAGCCAAGAAAGAGGCTATGGCTACACCTTC. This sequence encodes CASSQERGYGYTF.